The TCR beta chain under discussion was sequenced for a study of T cells in Graves' hyperthyroidism and ophthalmopathy. Points from the study as a whole: The blood repertoire included most of the expanded thyroid clonotypes above 0.001. In validation, the model predicted ophthalmopathy. These predictions came a median roughly seven months before onset.

V lost 3 bases and J lost 2; bases outside the gene matches: 7. This CDR3 region has 15 residues. Per germline, CDR1 SGDLS and CDR2 YYNGEE. A word on this clonotype: As yet, its antigen is unknown.

What was amplified from RNA transcripts were TCR beta CDR3 regions. TCR CDR3 underwent first-round RT-PCR with the HTBI primer set. TCRdb recomputed calls from the multiplex PCR reads with MiXCR, one row per CDR3 protein. The table records more than 500,000 distinct CDR3 sequences, over 45% of them present only once. Exclusion of patients followed from uncontrolled infection, other autoimmune disease, pregnancy or lactation. Clinical symptoms, serum thyroxine and TRAb, thyroid ultrasound and orbital computed tomography together formed the diagnostic basis. This clonotype originated in an adult woman with Graves' disease, either hyperthyroidism or ophthalmopathy (not recorded which). V is TRBV9 and J is TRBJ2-7; 8 bases fit TRBD1. The specimen sequenced was peripheral blood or thyroid tissue (not recorded which). CDR3 sequence: CASSATGGFPYEQYF. The CDR3 DNA reads TGTGCCAGCAGCGCAACAGGGGGATTCCCCTACGAGCAGTACTTC.